What follows are 16 T cell receptor beta chains derived from one specimen sequenced in a study of OX40 agonist ivuxolimab in advanced cancers. TCRdb's copy holds only in-frame clones and misses some; the assay was immunoSEQ multiplex PCR. Of tens of thousands of clones in the sample, about 86% were seen once. The sequenced sample was CD4+ or CD8+ T cells sorted from blood, obtained in a trial of the OX40 agonist ivuxolimab. The origin of the receptors is an adult with an advanced solid tumor such as melanoma, head and neck, liver or kidney cancer.

This clone is a singleton in its sample. V usage is TRBV10-1 and J usage is TRBJ2-1; 14 positions agree with TRBD2. Germline V lookup: CDR1 WNHNN, CDR2 SYGVQD (reference sequence). J was trimmed by 9 bases and V by 5 bases; bases with no gene match: 6. The CDR3 has 15 residues. The CDR3 loop is CASSSTSGGAFEQFF. CDR3 bases: TGCGCCAGCAGTTCGACTAGCGGGGGGGCTTTTGAGCAGTTCTTC.

The rearrangement links TRBV29-1 to TRBJ2-2, with 8 bases lining up with TRBD1. CDR3 length: 14 amino acids. V dropped 6 bases and J dropped 6; count of bases not matched to a gene: 9. Germline V gives CDR1 SQVTM, CDR2 ANQGSEA. The CDR3 protein is CSVTPRGRAGELFF. The CDR3 DNA reads as TGCAGCGTAACCCCCAGGGGGCGCGCCGGGGAGCTGTTTTTT.

The chain joins TRBV6-1 to TRBJ1-5, with no clear D. This CDR3 comprises 14 residues. Germline-derived CDR1 and CDR2 are MNHNS and SASEGT. V gave up 3 bases and J gave up 8 bases, with 14 bases separating them. CDR3 amino acids: CASSDLGFSEPQHF. The DNA of the CDR3 is TGTGCCAGCAGTGATTTGGGCTTCTCGGAGCCCCAGCATTTT.

The chain joins TRBV5-6 to TRBJ2-1, with 7 bases lining up with TRBD1. Trimming removed 0 bases from V and 6 bases from J; junction bases left unmatched: 9. This CDR3 contains 16 residues. From germline, CDR1 is SGHDT and CDR2 YYEEEE. The CDR3 nucleotides are TGTGCCAGCAGCTTGGCCGTGGGGACAGCGCCCAATGAGCAGTTCTTC. Residues: CASSLAVGTAPNEQFF.

This chain links TRBV6-5 with TRBJ2-7; D may correspond to TRBD1 or TRBD2 (6 bases each). V lost 0 bases to trimming and J lost 1 base, with 13 bases between them. The CDR3 length is 16 residues. CDR1 MNHEY and CDR2 SVGAGI come from the germline V gene. This CDR3 reads CASSYSSWGASYEQYF. In nucleotides, the CDR3 is TGTGCCAGCAGTTACTCGAGCTGGGGGGCGTCCTACGAGCAGTACTTC.

Here the CDR3 DNA reads TGTGCCAGCTCCCCAATGGAGCGGGGGCCGGTGAATGAGCAGTTCTTC. Translation: CASSPMERGPVNEQFF. The rearrangement links TRBV18 to TRBJ2-1, with TRBD2 identical over 8 bases. The CDR3 has 16 residues. The J segment lost 7 bases and the V segment lost 6 bases, leaving 14 bases of the junction unmatched. Germline V lookup: CDR1 KGHSH, CDR2 LQKENI.

The chain uses TRBV7-2 and TRBJ1-3; 7 bases align to TRBD1. The germline gives CDR1 SGHTA, CDR2 FQGNSA. This CDR3 has 14 amino acids. Trimming at V came to 5 bases and at J to 2 bases, leaving 3 bases not matched to a gene. The CDR3 DNA follows: TGTGCCAGCAGCCCCGGGACAGCTGGAAACACCATATATTTT. Its translation: CASSPGTAGNTIYF.

The chain couples TRBV7-9 to TRBJ2-1, with unresolved D. The CDR3 length is 12 residues. CDR1 and CDR2 from the germline V gene are SEHNR and FQNEAQ (reference sequence). Between the trimmed V and J ends, which lost 8 bases and 6 bases, there was a span of 11 bases. The CDR3 sequence: CASGVVPNEQFF. As DNA, the CDR3 is TGTGCCAGCGGAGTAGTTCCCAATGAGCAGTTCTTC. Together with reference TRBV7-9 and TRBJ2-1, the CDR3 gives the full variable domain: DTGVSQNPRHKITKRGQNVTFRCDPISEHNRLYWYRQTLGQGPEFLTYFQNEAQLEKSRLLSDRFSAERPKGSFSTLEIQRTEQGDSAMYLCASGVVPNEQFFGPGTRLTVL.

The genes are TRBV4-1 and TRBJ2-7; TRBD1 matches at 8 bases. Germline V gene data show CDR1 as MGHRA and CDR2 as YSYEKL. The CDR3 has 15 amino acids. The V gene end was trimmed by 5 bases and the J gene end by 1 base; junction bases not matched to a gene: 7. The DNA for the CDR3 is TGCGCCAGCAGCGGGATTGGGACAGGTTCCTACGAGCAGTACTTC. Amino acid sequence: CASSGIGTGSYEQYF.

CDR3 sequence: CASSLNQGSGNTIYF. The DNA of the CDR3 is TGTGCCAGCAGCTTAAATCAGGGAAGTGGAAACACCATATATTTT. The chain employs TRBV7-2 and TRBJ1-3; TRBD1 is a possible D gene (5 bases). Germline V gene sequence: CDR1 SGHTA, CDR2 FQGNSA. V dropped 2 bases and J dropped 3 bases, with 11 bases sitting between them. This CDR3 contains 15 residues. Full variable domain (remainder filled in from reference TRBV7-2 and TRBJ1-3): GAGVSQSPSNKVTEKGKDVELRCDPISGHTALYWYRQSLGQGLEFLIYFQGNSAPDKSGLPSDRFSAERTGGSVSTLTIQRTQQEDSAVYLCASSLNQGSGNTIYFGEGSWLTVV.

V usage is TRBV7-9 and J usage is TRBJ1-5; D gene ambiguous. Germline CDR1 is SEHNR and CDR2 is FQNEAQ (reference sequence). Trimming cost V 5 bases and J 9 bases, with 11 bases left between them. The length of the CDR3 is 12 residues. CDR3 nucleotides: TGTGCCAGCAGCGACTCCCGGGGGCCCCAGCATTTT. Its protein product is CASSDSRGPQHF.

This clone has only one observation. The V call is TRBV30, the J call TRBJ2-6; a weak D match, TRBD2 (5 bases). The CDR3 length is 15 residues. Germline CDR1 is GTSNPN and CDR2 is SVGIG (reference sequence). CDR3 DNA: TGTGCGAGGGCTAGGCCGGAAACAGGGGCCAACGTCCTGACTTTC. It translates to CARARPETGANVLTF. The full variable domain, rest sourced from reference TRBV30 and TRBJ2-6, is SQTIHQWPATLVQPVGSPLSLECTVEGTSNPNLYWYRQAAGRGLQLLFYSVGIGQISSEVPQNLSASRPQDRQFILSSKKLLLSDSGFYLCARARPETGANVLTFGAGSRLTVL.

This clone came up many times. The genes are TRBV7-8 and TRBJ2-7; 8 bases fit TRBD1. The CDR3 length is 15 residues. Germline CDR1 and CDR2: SGHVS and FQNEAQ. The ends lost 2 bases at V and 1 base at J; junction bases unmatched: 4. The CDR3 spells CASSLYQGASYEQYF. The CDR3 nucleotides are TGTGCCAGCAGCTTATACCAGGGGGCGTCCTACGAGCAGTACTTC.

This rearrangement joins TRBV5-1 to TRBJ2-1; TRBD2 matches at 13 bases. With 9 bases clipped from V and 6 bases from J, the junction kept 9 bases outside the gene matches. Germline lookup yields CDR1 SGHRS and CDR2 YFSETQ. The CDR3 totals 15 residues. The CDR3 reads CATNSGLAGANEQFF. The CDR3 DNA is TGCGCCACTAACTCCGGACTAGCGGGGGCCAATGAGCAGTTCTTC.

The V call is TRBV6-4, the J call TRBJ2-1, with no clear D. CDR3 length: 13 residues. The V end was cut by 0 bases, the J end by 8 bases, with 8 bases between. Germline V gene data show CDR1 as MRHNA and CDR2 as SNTAGT. The chain's CDR3 is CASSDSMVDEQFF. The CDR3 DNA sequence: TGTGCCAGCAGTGACTCGATGGTAGATGAGCAGTTCTTC.

The chain recombines TRBV6-6 with TRBJ1-1; D remains unclear. This CDR3 contains 14 residues. The V and J ends lost 0 bases and 5 bases respectively, with 10 bases between them. Germline CDR1 reads MNHNY; CDR2 reads SVGAGI (reference sequence). The chain's CDR3 is CASSYSAGQTEAFF. DNA of the CDR3: TGTGCCAGCAGTTACTCGGCAGGTCAGACTGAAGCTTTCTTT.